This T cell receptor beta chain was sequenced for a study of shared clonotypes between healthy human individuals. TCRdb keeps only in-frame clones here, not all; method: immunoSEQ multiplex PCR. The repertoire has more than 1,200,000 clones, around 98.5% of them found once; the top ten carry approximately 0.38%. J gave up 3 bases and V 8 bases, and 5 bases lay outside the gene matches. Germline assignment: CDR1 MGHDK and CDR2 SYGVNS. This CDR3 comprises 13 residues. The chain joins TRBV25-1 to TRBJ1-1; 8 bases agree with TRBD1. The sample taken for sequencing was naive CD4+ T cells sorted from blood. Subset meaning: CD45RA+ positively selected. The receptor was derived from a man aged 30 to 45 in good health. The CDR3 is CASAGTGYTEAFF. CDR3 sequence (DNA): TGTGCCAGCGCCGGGACAGGTTACACTGAAGCTTTCTTT.